Presented here are 30 T cell receptor beta chains from one specimen sequenced in a study of CD8 T cells in Susac syndrome. With random hexamers, reverse transcription was performed on 0.5 to 1 ug of RNA. TCRdb passed the immunoSEQ multiplex PCR reads through MiXCR, listing each CDR3 protein once. The sample has about 120,000 distinct CDR3 sequences, nearly 96% seen once. Sequencing input: CD4+ T cells from PBMCs. All receptors come from a human donor with Susac syndrome.

V and J are TRBV7-3 and TRBJ2-1; the D gene is possibly TRBD2 (6 bases). Germline lookup yields CDR1 SGHTA and CDR2 FQGTGA. This CDR3 is 16 amino acids long. V dropped 4 bases and J dropped 0 bases, with 13 bases sitting between them. The CDR3 nucleotides are TGTGCCAGCAGCTCGGGACTCTCAAGCTCCTACAATGAGCAGTTCTTC. Encoded protein: CASSSGLSSSYNEQFF.

The chain combines TRBV29-1 with TRBJ1-5; possible D gene TRBD1, 5 bases. CDR1 and CDR2 from the germline V gene are SQVTM and ANQGSEA. Trimming cost V 3 bases and J 4 bases, with 10 bases left between them. This CDR3 is built from 13 residues. DNA of the CDR3: TGCAGCGTTGAGGAAGGGACGAATCAGCCCCAGCATTTT. Its translation is CSVEEGTNQPQHF.

The CDR3 DNA reads as TGTGCCAGCAGCCAAGGAGGGGACTTCCCCTATGGCTACACCTTC. This codes for CASSQGGDFPYGYTF. The rearrangement joins TRBV4-2 to TRBJ1-2; TRBD1 is a possible D gene (5 bases). CDR1 is LGHNA and CDR2 is YNFKEQ in the germline V gene. The V gene lost 1 base and the J gene lost 4 bases, with 13 bases spanning the gap. The CDR3 consists of 15 residues.

The CDR3 here is CASSLTGGDNQPQHF. The DNA of the CDR3 is TGTGCCAGCAGCTTAACAGGGGGCGACAATCAGCCCCAGCATTTT. The chain has TRBV7-3 and TRBJ1-5; 7 nucleotides match TRBD1. The CDR3 covers 15 residues. Germline assignment: CDR1 SGHTA and CDR2 FQGTGA. J gave up 3 bases and V 0 bases, and 2 bases lay outside the gene matches.

The chain has TRBV2 and TRBJ1-2; no definite D call. The length of the CDR3 is 13 residues. In germline, CDR1 is SNHLY, CDR2 FYNNEI. Trimming took 6 bases from V and 4 from J, leaving 12 bases between them. The CDR3 DNA sequence: TGTGCCAGCAGCCCGGACGGGCGCTATGGCTACACCTTC. Its protein is CASSPDGRYGYTF.

The V and J genes are TRBV20-1 and TRBJ1-3; no definite D call. Germline V CDR1 and CDR2: DFQATT, SNEGSKA (reference sequence). The CDR3 runs 14 residues. V shed 7 bases and J shed 0 bases, with 13 bases lying between them. The CDR3 reads CSGYDVSSGNTIYF. DNA for the CDR3: TGCAGTGGATATGACGTTTCCTCTGGAAACACCATATATTTT.

The gene calls are TRBV14 and TRBJ2-1; D call uncertain. Germline V gene data show CDR1 as SGHDN and CDR2 as FVKESK. The CDR3 is 14 amino acids. Trimming stripped 4 bases from V and 8 bases from J, with 15 bases between. CDR3 region: CASSRRSSKDEQFF. The CDR3 DNA sequence: TGTGCCAGCAGCCGGCGGTCCTCCAAAGATGAGCAGTTCTTC.

The chain links TRBV29-1 to TRBJ2-2, with D unclear. Germline loops: CDR1 SQVTM, CDR2 ANQGSEA. V lost 4 bases to trimming and J lost 2 bases, with 11 bases between them. The CDR3 consists of 14 residues. CDR3 bases: TGCAGCGTTGTTCCCGACCTAAACACCGGGGAGCTGTTTTTT. Its protein product is CSVVPDLNTGELFF.

The chain joins TRBV23-1 to TRBJ2-1; no clear D. TRBV23-1 is given ORF status, its function remaining uncertain. The CDR3 runs 15 residues. V lost 4 bases and J lost 1, with 11 bases in between. The CDR3, as DNA: TGCGCCAGCAGTCCCTTCCCCGATTCCTACAATGAGCAGTTCTTC. Translating it yields CASSPFPDSYNEQFF.

This clonotype has more than one count but fewer than ten. The chain links TRBV4-1 to TRBJ2-3; D is undetermined. Trimming removed 3 bases at V and 1 base at J, with 5 bases between. Germline CDR1 is MGHRA and CDR2 is YSYEKL. This CDR3 is built from 13 residues. This chain's CDR3 is CASSQQGTDTQYF. As DNA, the CDR3 is TGCGCCAGCAGCCAGCAGGGCACAGATACGCAGTATTTT.

V and J are TRBV30 and TRBJ2-7; TRBD1 might be the D (6 bases). The length of the CDR3 is 14 residues. The V end lost 3 bases, the J end lost 5 bases, and 17 bases lay between the germline ends. Germline loops: CDR1 GTSNPN, CDR2 SVGIG (reference sequence). The CDR3 loop reads CAWRLPNRVNEQYF. As DNA, the CDR3 is TGTGCCTGGAGACTTCCGAACAGGGTCAACGAGCAGTACTTC.

In this sample, this clonotype turned up once. J is TRBJ1-2 and V is TRBV30; TRBD1 aligns across 9 bases. The CDR3 sequence is 15 residues long. V gave up 1 base and J gave up 5 bases; unmatched junction bases: 8. The V gene's germline CDR1 is GTSNPN and CDR2 SVGIG (reference sequence). CDR3 region: CAWSERTGAGYGYTF. The CDR3 DNA is TGTGCCTGGAGTGAAAGGACAGGGGCGGGGTATGGCTACACCTTC.

The chain has TRBV18 and TRBJ2-2, with D uncertain. The CDR3 runs 13 residues. CDR1 is KGHSH, CDR2 LQKENI, per germline. V shed 4 bases and J shed 1 base, with 4 bases lying between them. DNA for the CDR3: TGTGCCAGCTCACTCCAGAACACCGGGGAGCTGTTTTTT. Translating it yields CASSLQNTGELFF.

This clonotype has just a few counts. CDR3 loop: CASSVADYGYTF. CDR3 nucleotides: TGTGCCAGCAGTGTGGCAGACTATGGCTACACCTTC. This sequence joins TRBV25-1 and TRBJ1-2, with D unresolved. This CDR3 is built from 12 residues. Germline assignment: CDR1 MGHDK and CDR2 SYGVNS. V gave up 4 bases and J gave up 3 bases, with 6 bases separating them.

This clonotype was counted a single time. The gene calls are TRBV29-1 and TRBJ2-2; 8 nucleotides line up with TRBD2. The CDR3 loop spans 14 amino acids. The ends lost 8 bases at V and 5 bases at J; junction bases unmatched: 10. In germline, CDR1 is SQVTM, CDR2 ANQGSEA. The CDR3 here is CSINSGTVTGELFF. The CDR3 nucleotides read TGCAGCATCAATAGCGGGACGGTTACCGGGGAGCTGTTTTTT.

The chain recombines TRBV3-1 with TRBJ1-5; weak D call: TRBD1 (6 bases). Trimming removed 5 bases from V and 6 bases from J, with 17 bases in between. CDR3 length: 15 residues. CDR1 and CDR2 from the germline V gene are LGHDT and YNNKEL (reference sequence). CDR3 amino acids: CASSFPGQGPQPQHF. In nucleotides, the CDR3 is TGTGCCAGCAGCTTCCCGGGGCAGGGGCCTCAGCCCCAGCATTTT.

This clonotype was seen only once. The V call is TRBV29-1, the J call TRBJ1-1, with D possibly being TRBD1 (6 bases). This CDR3 is built from 14 residues. CDR1 and CDR2 (germline): SQVTM, ANQGSEA. The V and J ends lost 7 bases and 2 bases respectively, with 17 bases between them. CDR3 bases: TGCAGCGCGACCATCGACAGGCGTAACACTGAAGCTTTCTTT. This gives the protein CSATIDRRNTEAFF. Supplemented by reference TRBV29-1 and TRBJ1-1, the full variable domain reads SAVISQKPSRDICQRGTSLTIQCQVDSQVTMMFWYRQQPGQSLTLIATANQGSEATYESGFVIDKFPISRPNLTFSTLTVSNMSPEDSSIYLCSATIDRRNTEAFFGQGTRLTVV.

In regard to this clonotype: A read error may produce the germline difference seen at one junction end. The CDR3 region is CASSLAGGLSSYNEQFF. Here the CDR3 DNA reads TGTGCCAGCAGCCTAGCAGGCGGGCTTAGCTCCTACAATGAGCAGTTCTTC. The chain has TRBV11-1 and TRBJ2-1; weak D call: TRBD2 (5 bases). CDR3 length: 17 amino acids. CDR1 is SGHAT, CDR2 FQDESV, per germline (reference sequence).

The CDR3 sequence is CATSSGGYNQPQHF. In DNA form, the CDR3 reads TGTGCCACCAGCAGCGGGGGCTACAATCAGCCCCAGCATTTT. This rearrangement joins TRBV15 to TRBJ1-5; perhaps TRBD1 as D (6 bases). The CDR3 runs to 14 residues. V lost 3 bases, J lost 3 bases, and 9 bases lay in between. The germline V gene encodes CDR1 LNHNV and CDR2 YYDKDF (reference sequence). Variable domain in full (rest from reference TRBV15 and TRBJ1-5): DAMVIQNPRYQVTQFGKPVTLSCSQTLNHNVMYWYQQKSSQAPKLLFHYYDKDFNNEADTPDNFQSRRPNTSFCFLDIRSPGLGDTAMYLCATSSGGYNQPQHFGDGTRLSIL.

The V gene is TRBV9, the J gene TRBJ2-7; 13 positions agree with TRBD2. Per germline, CDR1 SGDLS and CDR2 YYNGEE. J lost 5 bases, V lost 1 base, and 24 bases had no gene match. The CDR3 is 22 residues long. CDR3: CASSVSPGQGAGLAGVSHEQYF. CDR3 coding DNA: TGTGCCAGCAGCGTATCCCCTGGACAGGGCGCAGGACTAGCGGGAGTGTCCCACGAGCAGTACTTC.

This clonotype was recorded a few times. The chain links TRBV12-3 or TRBV12-4 to TRBJ1-2, with D possibly matching TRBD1 (5 bases). This CDR3 has 15 amino acids. The germline V and J ends were trimmed by 0 bases and 2 bases, with 10 bases remaining between them. This CDR3 is CASSLAQGANYGYTF. In DNA, the CDR3 is TGTGCCAGCAGTTTAGCGCAAGGGGCAAACTATGGCTACACCTTC.

The rearrangement links TRBV29-1 to TRBJ2-2; maybe TRBD1 (6 bases). The V gene lost 4 bases and the J gene lost 4 bases, with 13 bases spanning the gap. CDR1 is SQVTM and CDR2 is ANQGSEA in the germline V gene. There are 14 residues in the CDR3. The CDR3, as DNA: TGCAGCGTTGCAGTTGGGACATCCACCGGGGAGCTGTTTTTT. It codes for CSVAVGTSTGELFF.

This chain connects TRBV7-8 to TRBJ2-1; 9 bases fit TRBD2. After removal of 5 bases from V and 10 bases from J, the junction contained 15 bases not matched to a gene. The CDR3 is 16 residues long. The germline gives CDR1 SGHVS, CDR2 FQNEAQ. This CDR3 reads CASSAPLAGGVGEQFF. DNA of the CDR3: TGTGCCAGCAGCGCTCCACTGGCGGGAGGGGTGGGGGAGCAGTTCTTC.

This chain uses TRBV27 with TRBJ2-7, with TRBD1 matching over 8 bases. The trim removed 1 base at V and 3 bases at J, leaving 5 bases unmatched. Germline V gene data show CDR1 as MNHEY and CDR2 as SMNVEV (reference sequence). This CDR3 comprises 15 residues. CDR3 protein: CASSLYGQGYYEQYF. The CDR3 region has the DNA TGTGCCAGCAGTTTATACGGACAGGGTTACTACGAGCAGTACTTC.

The V call is TRBV30, the J call TRBJ2-2, with no clear D. This CDR3 has 13 residues. V was clipped by 0 bases and J by 6 bases, with 8 bases between them. Germline CDR1 is GTSNPN and CDR2 is SVGIG (reference sequence). DNA of the CDR3: TGTGCCTGGAGTGTACTATCCCCCGGGGAGCTGTTTTTT. Protein product: CAWSVLSPGELFF.

This rearrangement joins TRBV5-6 to TRBJ2-7, with 8 bases identical to TRBD1. Germline lookup yields CDR1 SGHDT and CDR2 YYEEEE. Losses at the gene ends were 2 bases for V and 4 bases for J; bases not matched to a gene: 11. The CDR3 has 16 amino acids. CDR3 coding DNA: TGTGCCAGCAGCTTCAGGGGGCGAGGAAGATCATACGAGCAGTACTTC. This gives the protein CASSFRGRGRSYEQYF.

This chain connects TRBV5-6 to TRBJ2-3; 8 bases fit TRBD1. This CDR3 is built from 16 residues. V was pared by 4 bases and J by 1 base, with 8 bases of the junction left unmatched. Germline CDR1 and CDR2: SGHDT and YYEEEE. CDR3 residues: CASSPTGQGGTDTQYF. As DNA, the CDR3 is TGTGCCAGCAGCCCAACCGGACAGGGAGGCACAGATACGCAGTATTTT.

This rearrangement joins TRBV19 to TRBJ2-7, with D perhaps TRBD1 (5 bases). The germline CDR1 and CDR2 sequences are LNHDA and SQIVND (reference sequence). There are 14 residues in the CDR3. V was cut by 3 bases and J by 4 bases, with 13 bases left in between. The CDR3 DNA sequence: TGTGCCAGTAGTATCCAATGGGGCCCATACGAGCAGTACTTC. As protein: CASSIQWGPYEQYF.

V gene TRBV6-5 combines with J gene TRBJ2-1; no definite D call. The germline gives CDR1 MNHEY, CDR2 SVGAGI. V was pared by 1 base and J by 6 bases, with 7 bases between. This CDR3 has 13 amino acids. Here the CDR3 DNA reads TGTGCCAGCAGTTACTTAGCCTCCAATGAGCAGTTCTTC. It specifies CASSYLASNEQFF.

V and J are TRBV2 and TRBJ2-3; TRBD2 agrees at 8 bases. Germline V gene lookup returns CDR1 SNHLY and CDR2 FYNNEI. The CDR3 consists of 14 residues. V trimming: 7 bases; J trimming: 0 bases; junction bases outside the gene matches: 3. CDR3: CASTASGSTDTQYF. The CDR3 DNA is TGTGCCAGCACGGCTAGCGGGAGCACAGATACGCAGTATTTT.